This TCR beta chain derives from a study of shared clonotypes between healthy human individuals. TCRdb's copy holds only in-frame clones and misses some; the assay was immunoSEQ multiplex PCR. This table has about a million clones, around 77% appearing once. Germline CDR1 SGHTA, CDR2 FQGNSA. Between the trimmed V and J ends, which lost 3 bases and 3 bases, there was a span of 12 bases. The CDR3 is 14 residues long. The receptor comes from a man younger than 35 in good health. Some clones in this sample may be carry-over from other donors' samples. The genes are TRBV7-2 and TRBJ2-7; D not resolved. Sequenced material: memory CD4+ T cells from PBMCs. Specified subset: CD45RA-negative fraction. The CDR3 region is CASSFEGPLYEQYF. For the CDR3, the DNA is TGTGCCAGCAGCTTCGAAGGGCCTCTCTACGAGCAGTACTTC. The full variable domain, with the rest looked up from reference TRBV7-2 and TRBJ2-7, is GAGVSQSPSNKVTEKGKDVELRCDPISGHTALYWYRQSLGQGLEFLIYFQGNSAPDKSGLPSDRFSAERTGGSVSTLTIQRTQQEDSAVYLCASSFEGPLYEQYFGPGTRLTVT.